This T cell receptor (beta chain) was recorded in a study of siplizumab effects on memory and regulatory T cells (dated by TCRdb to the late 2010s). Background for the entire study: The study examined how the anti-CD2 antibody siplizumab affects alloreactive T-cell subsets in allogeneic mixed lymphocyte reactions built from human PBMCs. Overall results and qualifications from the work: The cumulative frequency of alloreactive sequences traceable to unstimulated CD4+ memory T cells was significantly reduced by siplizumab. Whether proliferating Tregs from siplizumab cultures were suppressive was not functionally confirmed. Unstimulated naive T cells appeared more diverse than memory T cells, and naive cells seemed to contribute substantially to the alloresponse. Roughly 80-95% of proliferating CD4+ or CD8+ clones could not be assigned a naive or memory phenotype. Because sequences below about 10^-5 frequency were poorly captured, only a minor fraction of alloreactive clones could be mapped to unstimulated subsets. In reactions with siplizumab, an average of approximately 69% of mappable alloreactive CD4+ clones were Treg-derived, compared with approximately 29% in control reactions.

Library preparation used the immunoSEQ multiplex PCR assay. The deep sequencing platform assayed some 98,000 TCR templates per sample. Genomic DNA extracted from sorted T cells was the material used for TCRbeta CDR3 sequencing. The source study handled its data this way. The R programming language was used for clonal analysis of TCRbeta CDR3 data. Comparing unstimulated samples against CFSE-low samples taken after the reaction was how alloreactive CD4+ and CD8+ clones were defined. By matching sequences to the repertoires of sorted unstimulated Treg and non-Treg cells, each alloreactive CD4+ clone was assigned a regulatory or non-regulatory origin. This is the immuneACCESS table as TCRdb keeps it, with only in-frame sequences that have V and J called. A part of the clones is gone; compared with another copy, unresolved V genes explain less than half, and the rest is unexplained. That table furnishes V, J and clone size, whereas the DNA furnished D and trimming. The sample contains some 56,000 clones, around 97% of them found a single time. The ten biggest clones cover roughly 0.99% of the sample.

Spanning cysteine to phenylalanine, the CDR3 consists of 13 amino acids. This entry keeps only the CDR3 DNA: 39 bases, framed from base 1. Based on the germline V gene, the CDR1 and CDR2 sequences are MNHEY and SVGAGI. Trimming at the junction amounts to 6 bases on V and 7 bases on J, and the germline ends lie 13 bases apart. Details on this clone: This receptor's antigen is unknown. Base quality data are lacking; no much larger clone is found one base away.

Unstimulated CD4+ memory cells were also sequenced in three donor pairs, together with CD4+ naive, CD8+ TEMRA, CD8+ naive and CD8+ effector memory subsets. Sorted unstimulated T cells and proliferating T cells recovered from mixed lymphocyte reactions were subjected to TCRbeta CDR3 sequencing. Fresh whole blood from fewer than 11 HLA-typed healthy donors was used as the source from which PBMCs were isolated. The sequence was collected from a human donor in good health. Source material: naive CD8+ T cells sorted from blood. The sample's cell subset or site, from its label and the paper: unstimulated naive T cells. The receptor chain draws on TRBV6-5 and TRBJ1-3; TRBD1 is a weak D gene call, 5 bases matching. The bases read TGTGCCAGCAGCCCGGGGCGGGGGAACACCATATATTTT. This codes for CASSPGRGNTIYF.